This record covers a single T cell receptor beta chain. Source study methods: Amplification with reference gene primers provided the estimates of nucleated cell counts. Profiled with immunoSEQ multiplex PCR; TCRdb holds only in-frame clones, not every one. The V and J calls and the clone size are those of that table, but D and trimming were determined from the DNA. Among 150,000 or so clones, roughly 93% were seen once, and the ten largest hold roughly 1.9%. The sample originates from a study of blood T cell repertoires in COVID-19. Study details: COVID-19 samples from acute and convalescent phases originated in the United States, Italy and Spain. Nucleic acid was either cDNA or gDNA, and it came from T cells, B-cell-depleted T cells, or PBMCs.

Seattle's enrolled individuals joined amid active infection and were then monitored longitudinally. This CDR3 comprises 14 residues. The ends lost 5 bases at V and 5 bases at J; junction bases unmatched: 5. Germline V gives CDR1 MNHEY, CDR2 SVGAGI. The source is a woman aged 55 to 70 with COVID-19, enrolled during active disease. This chain uses TRBV6-5 with TRBJ2-3; TRBD1 matches at 9 bases. Sequenced sample: peripheral blood. The CDR3 DNA reads TGTGCCAGCAGTAGACAGGGGGGGAAAGATACGCAGTATTTT. This translates into CASSRQGGKDTQYF.